One sample yielded the 3 T cell receptor beta chains listed below, sequenced in a study of identical twins. Using its own MiXCR run on the 5' RACE reads, TCRdb lists one record per CDR3 protein. This sample carries 120,000 to 150,000 distinct CDR3 sequences, 3.5% of them seen once, and the ten largest clones take around 8%. The sequenced sample consisted of memory T cells sorted from blood. Source of these receptors: a man younger than 35 in good health.

This clonotype was seen at least ten times. The genes are TRBV7-2 and TRBJ1-5; possible D gene TRBD1, 6 bases. The germline V and J ends were trimmed by 1 base and 2 bases, with 15 bases remaining between them. The CDR3 covers 17 residues. CDR1 is SGHTA, CDR2 FQGNSA, per germline. CDR3 in DNA: TGTGCCAGCAGCTTAGAGATCGCCAGGGGCGGCAATCAGCCCCAGCATTTT. This encodes CASSLEIARGGNQPQHF.

In this sample, this clonotype is medium-sized. This sequence joins TRBV28 and TRBJ2-2; D ambiguous. V was shortened by 3 bases and J by 6 bases, with 8 bases between the two germline ends. The CDR3 contains 13 residues. The V gene's germline CDR1 is MDHEN and CDR2 SYDVKM. CDR3 nucleotide sequence: TGTGCCAGCAGTTTTTTTTCATCCGGGGAGCTGTTTTTT. It encodes CASSFFSSGELFF.

This clonotype was seen at least ten times. This chain uses TRBV6-1 with TRBJ1-5, with a weak D call TRBD1 (5 bases). V lost 4 bases and J 0 bases, leaving 10 bases between the germline ends. Germline CDR1 and CDR2: MNHNS and SASEGT. This CDR3 has 15 amino acids. CDR3 residues: CASSVGTDSNQPQHF. Written as DNA, the CDR3 is TGTGCCAGCAGTGTGGGGACGGATAGCAATCAGCCCCAGCATTTT.